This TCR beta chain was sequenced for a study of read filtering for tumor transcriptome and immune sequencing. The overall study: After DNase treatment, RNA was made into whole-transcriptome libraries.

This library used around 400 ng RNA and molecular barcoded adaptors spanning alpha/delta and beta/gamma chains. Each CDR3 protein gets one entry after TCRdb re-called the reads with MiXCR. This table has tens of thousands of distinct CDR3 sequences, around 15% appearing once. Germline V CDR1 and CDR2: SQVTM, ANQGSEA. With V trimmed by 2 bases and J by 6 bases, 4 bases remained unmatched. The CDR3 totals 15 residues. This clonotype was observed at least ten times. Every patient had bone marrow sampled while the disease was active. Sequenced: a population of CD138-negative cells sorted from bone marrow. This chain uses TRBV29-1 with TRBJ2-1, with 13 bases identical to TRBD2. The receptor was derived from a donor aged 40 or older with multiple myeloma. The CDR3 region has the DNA TGCAGCGTTGAAATAGGGACTAGCGGGGCCAATGAGCAGTTCTTC. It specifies CSVEIGTSGANEQFF.